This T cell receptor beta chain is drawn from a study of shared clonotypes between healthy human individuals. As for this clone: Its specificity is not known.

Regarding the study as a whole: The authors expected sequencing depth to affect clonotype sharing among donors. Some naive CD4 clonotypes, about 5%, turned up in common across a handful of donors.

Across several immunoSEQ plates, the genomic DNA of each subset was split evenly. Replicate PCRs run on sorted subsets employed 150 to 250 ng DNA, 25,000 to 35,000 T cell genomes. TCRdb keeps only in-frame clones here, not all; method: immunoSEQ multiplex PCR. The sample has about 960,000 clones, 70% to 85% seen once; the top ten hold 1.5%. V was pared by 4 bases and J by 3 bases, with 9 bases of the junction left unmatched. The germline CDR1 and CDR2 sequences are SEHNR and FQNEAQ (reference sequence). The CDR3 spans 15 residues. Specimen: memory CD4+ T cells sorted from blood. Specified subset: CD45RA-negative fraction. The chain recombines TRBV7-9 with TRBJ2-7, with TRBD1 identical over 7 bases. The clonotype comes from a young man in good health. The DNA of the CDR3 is TGTGCCAGCAGCTCGGTTGGGACAGCGTTCTACGAGCAGTACTTC. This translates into CASSSVGTAFYEQYF.